Reported below is one T cell receptor (beta chain). Its antigen is still unknown. No base quality values were provided; no much bigger clone lies one nucleotide off. The sequencing machine was an Illumina HiSeq 2500. Quantitative 5'-RACE with molecular barcodes was the method used to prepare the TCR beta libraries. The authors' pipeline ran thus. To identify disease-linked TCR variants, a new computational method was used, one built on a probabilistic model of VDJ rearrangement. TCRdb took the public reads, trimmed them with fastp at Q25, ran MiXCR for clone calling and kept in-frame beta chains. Every entry covers one CDR3 protein and lists the most common genes and DNA from its rows. V and J calls and clone size were set by TCRdb, not the authors. The sample data list tens of thousands of distinct CDR3 sequences, and around 27% of these were observed just once. Together, the top ten hold roughly three fifths of the sample.

This specimen comes from a study of CD8 T cells in ankylosing spondylitis (dated by TCRdb to 2017 to 2019). The study in broad terms: To find TCR variants linked to disease, the study profiled T cell receptor beta repertoires in ankylosing spondylitis patients and healthy donors. Peripheral blood was sampled, and synovial fluid was also collected from ankylosing spondylitis patients. In total, the full study cohort was made up of about 99 healthy donors and about two dozen ankylosing spondylitis patients.

Overall study outcomes, separate from this receptor: Blood from ankylosing spondylitis patients appeared to be characterized by a TCR beta motif made up of several highly homologous amino acid variants. Some motif variants had previously been reported in the synovial fluid and blood of reactive arthritis patients, which suggests shared mechanisms of disease initiation. According to the report, matched synovial fluid samples from ankylosing spondylitis patients were significantly enriched for the disease-linked clones. A CD8+ phenotype was shown by the disease-linked clones, which were found at relatively low frequencies in peripheral blood.

The CDR3, from cysteine to phenylalanine, totals 13 residues. Just CDR3 DNA is preserved here, 39 bases in frame from base 1. V loses 0 bases of germline sequence and J loses 4 bases, and the interval between the two ends is 7 bases. CDR1 and CDR2, looked up from the germline V gene, are SGHRS and YFSETQ. The TCR comes from a male donor with ankylosing spondylitis or in good health (not recorded which). Specimen: blood, either unsorted or a sorted T cell fraction (not recorded which). The chain joins TRBV5-1 to TRBJ2-5, with no confidently assigned D gene. The DNA reads TGCGCCAGCAGCTTGGAATCAATAGAGACCCAGTACTTC. The resulting protein is CASSLESIETQYF.